This T cell receptor beta chain was identified in a study of blood T cell repertoires in COVID-19. Overall study: Specimens from acute and convalescent COVID-19 originated in the United States, Italy and Spain. Sources were T cells, B-cell-depleted T cells, or PBMCs; the material itself was cDNA or gDNA.

V dropped 2 bases and J dropped 1 base, with 6 bases sitting between them. In germline, CDR1 is SGHRS, CDR2 YFSETQ. CDR3 length: 13 residues. Original processing methods: Reference gene primer amplification gave estimated nucleated cell counts. Only in-frame clones appear in the TCRdb table, and some are missing; sequencing was by immunoSEQ multiplex PCR. V and J calls and clone size follow that table, whereas D and trimming were derived from the DNA. The sample consists of 150,000 to 200,000 clones, 80% to 90% of them appearing once. Sequencing was carried out using peripheral blood. The receptor was derived from a woman in her 70s with acute or convalescent COVID-19. The chain couples TRBV5-1 to TRBJ2-5; D remains ambiguous. CDR3 coding DNA: TGCGCCAGCAGCTTTACAGTCCAAGAGACCCAGTACTTC. This gives the protein CASSFTVQETQYF.